This T cell receptor (beta chain) was sequenced during a study of blood T cell repertoires in COVID-19. As for the study in general: Spain, Italy and the United States supplied samples that represented acute and convalescent COVID-19. The analysed material was cDNA or gDNA that came from T cells, B-cell-depleted T cells, or PBMCs.

This CDR3 is 14 amino acids long. Germline V CDR1 and CDR2: SGHDT, YYEEEE. V lost 3 bases to trimming and J lost 3 bases, with 12 bases between them. In the study's own analysis: Estimation of nucleated cell counts relied on the amplification of reference gene primers. Some clones are missing from TCRdb's copy, which holds only in-frame ones; the method was immunoSEQ multiplex PCR. V and J calls and clone size are given by that table; D and trimming were obtained from the DNA. Among 55,000 to 75,000 clones listed, roughly 90% were seen once. The V call is TRBV5-6, the J call TRBJ1-2; TRBD1 is a possible D gene (5 bases). The origin of this receptor is a human donor in a cohort sampled during active COVID-19. The source material was peripheral blood. In DNA, the CDR3 is TGTGCCAGCAGCTGGACATCAGCCGACTATGGCTACACCTTC. It translates to CASSWTSADYGYTF.